This TCR beta chain was identified during a study of tumor-infiltrating lymphocytes in primary liver carcinoma. Study context: Patients diagnosed with primary liver carcinoma received treatment through surgical resection. Read depth, roughly 3.65 to 8 million productive TCRbeta reads, did not differ significantly between tissues. Study observations and caveats: The bulk unsorted samples meant that CD4+ and CD8+ repertoires went uncompared. Tumor top-250-clone fractions significantly exceeded those of blood (p = 0.039).

The CDR3 has 13 residues. The V and J ends lost 4 bases and 4 bases respectively, with 13 bases between them. Germline loops: CDR1 SQVTM, CDR2 ANQGSEA. Extraction also yielded germline DNA, while blood RNA was obtained from unsorted whole blood. TCR beta cDNA was reverse-transcribed from 500 to 550 ng of total RNA. The reaction used a constant-region primer and ProtoScript II reverse transcriptase. Libraries covering TCR beta were generated through three nested multiplex PCR rounds (using a slightly modified ARM-PCR). TRBV1-TRBV30 forward primers paired with a C-beta reverse primer were used in the first two PCR rounds, which ran 9 to 10 cycles each. Using its own MiXCR run on the multiplex PCR reads, TCRdb lists one record per CDR3 protein. The sample contains 300,000 to 400,000 distinct CDR3 sequences, approximately 65% of which appear only once. With regard to this clonotype: Its antigen is not identified. A single base separates this from a much larger clone, so it may be a read error. No conserved phenylalanine or tryptophan ends this CDR3, so it is likely a read error.

The clonotype was recovered from a middle-aged man with primary liver carcinoma and hepatitis B virus infection. The genes are TRBV29-1 and TRBJ2-5; a possible D gene is TRBD2 (7 bases). The sequenced material came from peripheral blood. The CDR3 sequence: CSVVGGGRETQYL. The CDR3 DNA sequence: TGCAGCGTTGTAGGGGGGGGAAGAGAGACCCAGTACTTA.